The rows below give T cell receptor beta chains drawn from one sample of a study of regulatory T cells in long-lasting Graves disease. TCRdb re-called the multiplex PCR reads with MiXCR, one entry per CDR3 protein. The table shows over 350,000 distinct CDR3 sequences, with less than 15% occurring only once. This sample was also put to use in a study of T cells in Graves' hyperthyroidism and ophthalmopathy.

Here the sequenced sample was peripheral blood mononuclear cells (PBMCs), taken at new diagnosis, from a patient treated with antithyroid drugs. The source of these receptors is a woman aged 50 to 65 with Graves disease. CDR3s include the opening cysteine and the closing phenylalanine or tryptophan. The D gene is left open where the match is weak. Some rows mark clone size as missing; the rest say once, few, many or name a class of expanded clone.

>TRBV6-2/TRBV6-3|-|TRBJ2-5|few
TGTGCCAGCAGTTTTACCTACGGGGAGACCCAGTACTTC
CASSFTYGETQYF
>TRBV7-9|-|TRBJ2-7|-
TGTGCCAGCAGCTATAAGCGCAGGGGGGAGACCTACGAGCAGTACTTC
CASSYKRRGETYEQYF
>TRBV28|TRBD2|TRBJ2-1|many
TGTGCCAGCAGTCCGACCGGACTAGCGGGAGGTGGGAATGAGCAGTTCTTC
CASSPTGLAGGGNEQFF
>TRBV18|-|TRBJ1-3|many
TGTGCCAGCTCACCAACGGACACCTCTGGAAACACCATATATTTT
CASSPTDTSGNTIYF
>TRBV30|-|TRBJ1-5|many
TGTGCCTGGAGTGTGGCGATCGATCAGCCCCAGCATTTT
CAWSVAIDQPQHF
>TRBV6-2/TRBV6-3|-|TRBJ2-7|many
TGTGCCAGCAGTTACTCCGCGGAAGAGCCCTACGAGCAGTACTTC
CASSYSAEEPYEQYF
>TRBV6-1|-|TRBJ2-7|few
TGTGCCAGCAGCCCTGACAGGACCTACGAGCAGTACTTC
CASSPDRTYEQYF
>TRBV19|-|TRBJ2-1|many
TGTGCCAGTAGTGTGTCAAGGGGATACAATGAGCAGTTCTTC
CASSVSRGYNEQFF
>TRBV12-5|-|TRBJ2-7|-
TGTGCTAGTGGTTTTCAGGATTTAGTTGAGGACTTC
CASGFQDLVEDF
>TRBV5-4|TRBD1|TRBJ2-7|few
TGTGCCAGCAGCTCCCGGGACAGGGACCCCTACGAGCAGTACTTC
CASSSRDRDPYEQYF
>TRBV7-3|-|TRBJ2-1|few
TGTGCCAGCAGCCTAGACCTCCGCTTTGAGCAGTTCTTC
CASSLDLRFEQFF
>TRBV11-2|TRBD2|TRBJ2-3|many
TGTGCCAGCAGCTCCCGGACTAGCGGGAGGGTGGATACGCAGTATTTT
CASSSRTSGRVDTQYF
>TRBV9|TRBD2|TRBJ2-5|-
TGTGCCAGCAGCAACGAGGGCCGGACTAGCGGGAGAGGGTGGGAGACCCAGTACTTC
CASSNEGRTSGRGWETQYF
>TRBV5-1|TRBD1|TRBJ2-5|-
TGCGCCAGCAGCCCAGCGACAGGGTCAGGGGAGACCCAGTACTTC
CASSPATGSGETQYF
>TRBV5-1|-|TRBJ1-2|-
TGCGCCAGCAGCTTACTAGGCCTCGGCCCCCGGGGCTACACCTTC
CASSLLGLGPRGYTF
>TRBV6-1|-|TRBJ1-4|-
TGCGGGCGGGGGGGGCCCGACTGGTCTAATGAAAAACTGTTTTTT
CGRGGPDWSNEKLFF
>TRBV7-9|TRBD2|TRBJ2-6|many
TGTGCCAGCAGCTCCCTTCTGGGTTCTAGCGGGACAGCGTTGGGGGCCAACGTCCTGACTTTC
CASSSLLGSSGTALGANVLTF
>TRBV5-1|TRBD2|TRBJ2-7|many
TGTGCCAGCAGCCTGGGGGGGACTTCCTACGAGCAGTACTTC
CASSLGGTSYEQYF
>TRBV5-1|-|TRBJ2-5|few
TGCGCCAGCAGTAAGGGGAGAAAAGAGACCCAGTACTTC
CASSKGRKETQYF
>TRBV29-1|-|TRBJ2-1|many
TGCAGCGTTGACAGGGGGAGGGATGAGCAGTTCTTC
CSVDRGRDEQFF
>TRBV25-1|TRBD2|TRBJ2-1|few
TGTGCCAGCAGTGAATCTCGCGGGAGAACCTACAATGAGCAGTTCTTC
CASSESRGRTYNEQFF
>TRBV10-2|TRBD2|TRBJ2-2|few
TGCGCCAGCGGTTCTAGCGGGCAGAACACCGGGGAGCTGTTTTTT
CASGSSGQNTGELFF
>TRBV20-1|-|TRBJ1-5|-
TGCAGTGCTAGAGCTACAGACAATCAGCCCCAGCATTTT
CSARATDNQPQHF
>TRBV4-2|TRBD1|TRBJ1-4|-
TGTGCCAGCAGCCTTGATCGACAGGGTCGAACGCACTTTGAAAAACTGTTTTTT
CASSLDRQGRTHFEKLFF
>TRBV10-1|-|TRBJ2-1|-
TGCGCCAGCAGTGAGCCCGGAGAGGGAGCAGATGAGCAGTTCTTC
CASSEPGEGADEQFF
>TRBV28|TRBD2|TRBJ2-1|many
TGTGCCAGCACCGTAGGACTAGCGGGAGTCAATGAGCAGTTCTTC
CASTVGLAGVNEQFF
>TRBV2|-|TRBJ2-1|many
TGTGCCAGCACCCAAATCGTTGGAGGGTTAAGCTCCTACAATGAGCAGTTCTTC
CASTQIVGGLSSYNEQFF
>TRBV19|TRBD2|TRBJ2-7|many
TGTGCCAGTAGTATCGGGACTAGCGGTTACGAGCAGTACTTC
CASSIGTSGYEQYF
>TRBV7-3|TRBD1|TRBJ2-1|once
TGTGCCAGCAGCGCACCGGGACAGGGACACAATGAGCAGTTCTTC
CASSAPGQGHNEQFF
>TRBV20-1|-|TRBJ2-7|many
TGCAGTGCTAGAGGCCCGGCCACCTACGAGCAGTACTTC
CSARGPATYEQYF
>TRBV9|TRBD1|TRBJ2-2|-
TGTGCCAGCAGCGCCGACAGGGTGGGGACCGGGGAGCTGTTTTTT
CASSADRVGTGELFF
>TRBV10-3|-|TRBJ1-2|-
TGTGCCATCAGTGACAGGACGGAAACCTTC
CAISDRTETF
>TRBV30|TRBD1|TRBJ2-7|many
TGTGCCTCGGGACAGGGGTACGAGCAGTACTTC
CASGQGYEQYF
>TRBV24-1|TRBD2|TRBJ2-1|few
TGTGCCACCGCCCACAGAGGACTAGCGGGAGGGTCGGCCTACAATGAGCAGTTCTTC
CATAHRGLAGGSAYNEQFF
>TRBV7-9|-|TRBJ2-1|few
TGTGCCAGCAGCTTACGGGGGCCCCAAGGCCGCAATGAGCAGTTCTTC
CASSLRGPQGRNEQFF
>TRBV5-1|-|TRBJ1-1|-
TGCGCCAGCAGCCCACAGGAAAGACTCAGAAATATGAACACTGAAGCTTTCTTT
CASSPQERLRNMNTEAFF
>TRBV9|-|TRBJ1-3|few
TGTGCCAGCAGCGCCCATCCAGGGCCCTCTGGAAACACCATATATTTT
CASSAHPGPSGNTIYF
>TRBV6-1|-|TRBJ2-1|many
TGTGCCAGCAGGTTCCAGGGGGGTAGTGAGCAGTTCTTC
CASRFQGGSEQFF
>TRBV5-1|TRBD2|TRBJ2-3|-
TGCGCCAGCAGACGCGGACTAGTGAGGGATACGCGGTATTTT
CASRRGLVRDTRYF
>TRBV30|TRBD1|TRBJ2-1|few
TGTGCCTGGAGGGACAGGGGGCTAATAGCGGGAGTTAGAAATGAGCAGTTCTTC
CAWRDRGLIAGVRNEQFF
>TRBV7-9|-|TRBJ1-2|-
TGTGCCAGCAGCTTACCCTCTAACTATGGCTACACCTTC
CASSLPSNYGYTF
>TRBV28|-|TRBJ2-7|many
TGTGCCAGCAGCAGTTCTGTCCACGAGCAGTACTTC
CASSSSVHEQYF
>TRBV27|TRBD2|TRBJ2-3|many
TGTGCCAGCAGTCCCCGCCCAGGGAATCCCGGGACTAGCGGGAGGAGAGATACGCAGTATTTT
CASSPRPGNPGTSGRRDTQYF